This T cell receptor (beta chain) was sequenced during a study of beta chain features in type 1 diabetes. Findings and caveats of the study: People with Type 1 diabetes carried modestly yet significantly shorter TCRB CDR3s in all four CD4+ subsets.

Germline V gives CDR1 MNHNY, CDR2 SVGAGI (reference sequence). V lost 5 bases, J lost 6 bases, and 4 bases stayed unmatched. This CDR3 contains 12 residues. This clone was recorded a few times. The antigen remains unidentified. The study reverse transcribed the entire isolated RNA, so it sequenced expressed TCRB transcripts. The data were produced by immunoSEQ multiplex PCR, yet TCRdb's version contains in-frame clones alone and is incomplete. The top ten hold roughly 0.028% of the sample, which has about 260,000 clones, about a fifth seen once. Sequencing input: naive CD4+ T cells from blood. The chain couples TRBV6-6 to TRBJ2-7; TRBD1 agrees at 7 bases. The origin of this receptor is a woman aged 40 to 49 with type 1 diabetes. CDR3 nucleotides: TGTGCCAGCAGTAAAGGGACAGCCGAGCAGTACTTC. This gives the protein CASSKGTAEQYF.